This T cell receptor beta chain is from a study of T cells in Graves' hyperthyroidism and ophthalmopathy. Those with hyperthyroidism were 18 to 65 years old, newly diagnosed, and ill for under 2 months. Criteria for exclusion of patients were uncontrolled infection, other autoimmune disease, pregnancy or lactation. PBMCs were sourced from approximately 9.3 ml fresh peripheral blood. The CDR3 regions of TCR beta were amplified from RNA transcripts. The TCR CDR3 was amplified in a first-round RT-PCR using the HTBI primer set. MiXCR, run by TCRdb on the multiplex PCR reads, gives a single entry per CDR3 protein. The table lists about 620,000 distinct CDR3 sequences, roughly 16% of them singletons. This CDR3 contains 15 residues. V dropped 0 bases and J dropped 0 bases, with 9 bases sitting between them. In germline, CDR1 is SGHAT, CDR2 FQNNGV.

The sequence was collected from a woman aged 25 to 39 with Graves' hyperthyroidism. Sequenced input: blood. This chain connects TRBV11-2 to TRBJ2-7; a possible D gene is TRBD1 (5 bases). In DNA form, the CDR3 reads TGTGCCAGCAGCTTAGAGGGGCCAGCCTCCTACGAGCAGTACTTC. Translation: CASSLEGPASYEQYF.